The rows below give T cell receptor beta chains drawn from one sample of a study of T cell repertoires in cytomegalovirus infection. TCRdb called the reads again in MiXCR, with one record for every CDR3 protein. The sample contains 230,000 or so distinct CDR3 sequences, about 17% of which appear only once. The sequenced sample was CD8+ T cells from PBMCs. Every receptor here comes from a human donor in good health (CMV status not recorded). Some clones in this sample may be carry-over from other donors' samples. CDR3s include the opening cysteine and the closing phenylalanine or tryptophan. The D gene is left open where the match is weak. Only part of the rows carry a size: once, few, many, or a class if the clone is expanded.

j_gene: TRBJ1-2
d_gene: -
len: 17
v_gene: TRBV19
abundance: -
CDR3aa: CASTPRALITLSNGYTF
CDR3nt: TGTGCCAGTACCCCAAGGGCACTGATCACCCTCAGCAATGGCTACACCTTC

j_gene: TRBJ2-7
d_gene: -
len: 16
v_gene: TRBV20-1
abundance: -
CDR3aa: CSAKPTGPLFTYEQYF
CDR3nt: TGCAGTGCCAAACCGACCGGGCCATTATTTACCTACGAGCAGTACTTC

j_gene: TRBJ2-1
d_gene: -
len: 14
v_gene: TRBV5-1
abundance: many
CDR3aa: CASSLRGQPNEQFF
CDR3nt: TGCGCCAGCAGCCTCCGGGGCCAACCCAATGAGCAGTTCTTC

j_gene: TRBJ2-7
d_gene: -
len: 15
v_gene: TRBV7-7
abundance: many
CDR3aa: CAALRAGPLVYEQYF
CDR3nt: TGTGCCGCGCTGAGGGCCGGGCCCTTAGTCTACGAGCAGTACTTC

j_gene: TRBJ1-2
d_gene: -
len: 13
v_gene: TRBV12-3/TRBV12-4
abundance: few
CDR3aa: CASSIRAGDGYTF
CDR3nt: TGTGCCAGCAGCATTCGGGCCGGGGATGGCTACACCTTC

j_gene: TRBJ2-1
d_gene: -
len: 15
v_gene: TRBV19
abundance: few
CDR3aa: CASKERWSSYNEQFF
CDR3nt: TGTGCCAGTAAGGAGCGGTGGAGCTCCTACAATGAGCAGTTCTTC

j_gene: TRBJ2-1
d_gene: TRBD1
len: 14
v_gene: TRBV28
abundance: -
CDR3aa: CASLGQGSYNEQFF
CDR3nt: TGTGCCAGCCTCGGACAGGGTTCCTACAATGAGCAGTTCTTC

j_gene: TRBJ2-7
d_gene: -
len: 13
v_gene: TRBV10-3
abundance: -
CDR3aa: CAISESLFHEQYF
CDR3nt: TGTGCCATCAGTGAGTCTCTGTTCCACGAGCAGTACTTC

j_gene: TRBJ2-7
d_gene: -
len: 8
v_gene: TRBV28
abundance: -
CDR3aa: CYSYEQYF
CDR3nt: TGCTACTCCTACGAGCAGTACTTC

j_gene: TRBJ2-1
d_gene: TRBD1
len: 13
v_gene: TRBV24-1
abundance: -
CDR3aa: CATSDSGQGRLFF
CDR3nt: TGTGCCACCAGTGACTCGGGACAGGGGAGGCTGTTCTTC